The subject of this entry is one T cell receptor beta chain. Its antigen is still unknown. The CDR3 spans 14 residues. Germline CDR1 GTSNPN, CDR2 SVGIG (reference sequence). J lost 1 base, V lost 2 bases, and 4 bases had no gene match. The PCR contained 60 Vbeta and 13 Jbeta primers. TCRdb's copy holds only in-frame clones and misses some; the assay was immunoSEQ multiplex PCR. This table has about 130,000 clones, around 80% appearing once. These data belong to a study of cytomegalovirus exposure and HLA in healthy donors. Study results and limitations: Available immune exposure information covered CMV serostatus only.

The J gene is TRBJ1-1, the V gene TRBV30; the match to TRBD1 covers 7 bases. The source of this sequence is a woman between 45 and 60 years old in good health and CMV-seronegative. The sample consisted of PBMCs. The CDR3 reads CAWSTQGRNTEAFF. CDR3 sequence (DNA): TGTGCCTGGAGTACACAGGGGAGGAACACTGAAGCTTTCTTT.